Shown below are 25 T cell receptor beta chains from a single sample sequenced in a study of vaccination and CD4 T cells after COVID-19. The Oncomine TCR Beta short-read assay was what sequenced the DNA obtained from cultured CD4+ T cells. TCRdb used MiXCR to reprocess the PCR reads, holding one entry per CDR3 protein. The table has about 20,000 distinct CDR3 sequences, 40% to 55% seen once. These receptors have no known antigen. The treatment here: approximately nine-day PBMC culture with coronavirus spike peptide pools or control peptides (ViraFEST assay). The material sequenced was CD4+ T cells from blood, cultured in vitro, taken before SARS-CoV-2 vaccination. Receptors originate from a human donor who had recovered from COVID-19.

This clonotype was detected a few times. The genes are TRBV14 and TRBJ1-6; TRBD1 agrees at 7 bases. With 3 bases clipped from V and 6 bases from J, the junction kept 14 bases outside the gene matches. The CDR3 is 18 amino acids. Germline V gene lookup returns CDR1 SGHDN and CDR2 FVKESK. DNA for the CDR3: TGTGCCAGCAGCCAGGGGACAGCTCCCGATCTGCTTAATTCACCCCTCCACTTT. Protein product: CASSQGTAPDLLNSPLHF. The full variable domain, with the rest looked up from reference TRBV14 and TRBJ1-6, is EAGVTQFPSHSVIEKGQTVTLRCDPISGHDNLYWYRRVMGKEIKFLLHFVKESKQDESGMPNNRFLAERTGGTYSTLKVQPAELEDSGVYFCASSQGTAPDLLNSPLHFGNGTRLTVT.

The chain recombines TRBV6-4 with TRBJ1-5, with TRBD1 as a possible D gene (5 bases). The V end was cut by 0 bases, the J end by 0 bases, with 9 bases between. The germline CDR1 and CDR2 sequences are MRHNA and SNTAGT. CDR3 length: 16 amino acids. CDR3 in DNA: TGTGCCAGCAGTGACTCGAAAGGGGATAGCAATCAGCCCCAGCATTTT. It encodes CASSDSKGDSNQPQHF.

This clonotype has a handful of counts. The chain has TRBV20-1 and TRBJ2-7; 8 nucleotides agree with TRBD2. V was pared by 2 bases and J by 2 bases, with 2 bases of the junction left unmatched. Germline loops: CDR1 DFQATT, CDR2 SNEGSKA (reference sequence). This CDR3 spans 13 amino acids. The CDR3 nucleotides read TGCAGTGCTAGACTAGCGGGTGCCTACGAGCAGTACTTC. Amino acid sequence: CSARLAGAYEQYF.

J is TRBJ1-2 and V is TRBV7-2; 10 nucleotides agree with TRBD1. The CDR3 loop spans 14 amino acids. Germline CDR1 and CDR2: SGHTA and FQGNSA. Trimming removed 7 bases from V and 2 bases from J; junction bases left unmatched: 4. CDR3 nucleotide sequence: TGTGCCAGCATCCGGACAGGGGGGAACTATGGCTACACCTTC. It yields the protein CASIRTGGNYGYTF.

The chain's CDR3 is CSFVIANTEAFF. The DNA of the CDR3 is TGCAGCTTCGTCATTGCGAACACTGAAGCTTTCTTT. The genes are TRBV29-1 and TRBJ1-1; unclear D gene. V lost 8 bases, J lost 1 base, and 11 bases lay in between. The CDR3 runs to 12 residues. The germline V gene encodes CDR1 SQVTM and CDR2 ANQGSEA.

The chain recombines TRBV20-1 with TRBJ1-3, with 7 bases fitting TRBD1. The CDR3 has 15 residues. From germline, CDR1 is DFQATT and CDR2 SNEGSKA (reference sequence). After removal of 3 bases from V and 0 bases from J, the junction contained 5 bases not matched to a gene. The CDR3: CSASRYRGSGNTIYF. The CDR3 coding sequence is TGCAGTGCTAGCCGCTACAGGGGCTCTGGAAACACCATATATTTT.

The V gene is TRBV10-3, the J gene TRBJ2-2, with 9 positions matching TRBD1. The junction had 3 bases not matched to a gene; V was cut back by 6 bases and J by 1 base. The CDR3 extends over 15 amino acids. CDR1 and CDR2 (germline): ENHRY, SYGVKD. The CDR3 loop is CAIRADRGNTGELFF. The CDR3, as DNA: TGTGCCATCAGGGCGGACAGGGGGAACACCGGGGAGCTGTTTTTT.

This clonotype has only a few counts. The rearrangement links TRBV6-1 to TRBJ1-1, with unresolved D. This CDR3 has 10 residues. From germline, CDR1 is MNHNS and CDR2 SASEGT. Trimming removed 6 bases at V and 1 base at J, with 0 bases between. The DNA for the CDR3 is TGTGCCAGCAGGAACACTGAAGCTTTCTTT. Its translation: CASRNTEAFF.

The chain joins TRBV7-9 to TRBJ1-2, with no clear D. V lost 3 bases and J lost 4, with 12 bases in between. The germline CDR1 and CDR2 sequences are SEHNR and FQNEAQ (reference sequence). CDR3 length: 14 residues. This CDR3 reads CASSFGRDGYGYTF. The CDR3 nucleotides read TGTGCCAGCAGCTTCGGACGGGATGGCTATGGCTACACCTTC.

This rearrangement joins TRBV20-1 to TRBJ1-2; D is unresolved. The CDR3 loop spans 11 amino acids. The V end was cut by 4 bases, the J end by 6 bases, with 9 bases between. Per germline, CDR1 DFQATT and CDR2 SNEGSKA (reference sequence). The CDR3 region has the DNA TGCAGTGCTACCGGGAACCATGGCTACACCTTC. Encoded protein: CSATGNHGYTF.

This clonotype was recorded a few times. The gene calls are TRBV11-3 and TRBJ2-5, with TRBD2 matching 8 bases. Germline trimming cut 2 bases from V and 2 bases from J; bases unmatched to any gene: 7. This CDR3 region has 16 residues. The germline V gene has CDR1 SGHNT and CDR2 YENEEA. Here the CDR3 reads CASSLYLAGPQETQYF. Written as DNA, the CDR3 is TGTGCCAGCAGCTTATATCTAGCGGGTCCACAAGAGACCCAGTACTTC. Full variable domain (rest looked up from reference TRBV11-3 and TRBJ2-5): EAGVVQSPRYKIIEKKQPVAFWCNPISGHNTLYWYLQNLGQGPELLIRYENEEAVDDSQLPKDRFSAERLKGVDSTLKIQPAELGDSAVYLCASSLYLAGPQETQYFGPGTRLLVL.

This chain joins TRBV19 and TRBJ1-1; TRBD1 is a possible D gene (6 bases). The ends were cut back, 10 bases at V and 1 base at J, with 13 bases in the middle. CDR3 length: 13 amino acids. Per the germline V gene, CDR1 is LNHDA and CDR2 is SQIVND (reference sequence). Written as DNA, the CDR3 is TGTGCCACCCAAAAGACAGGGAACACTGAAGCTTTCTTT. Protein sequence: CATQKTGNTEAFF.

The chain recombines TRBV20-1 with TRBJ1-2, with 7 bases aligning to TRBD1. V shed 3 bases, J shed 2 bases, and the junction held 6 bases outside the gene matches. Germline CDR1 DFQATT, CDR2 SNEGSKA (reference sequence). The CDR3 loop spans 14 amino acids. CDR3 nucleotide sequence: TGCAGTGCTAGGCTAGGACAGGCCAACTATGGCTACACCTTC. Protein sequence: CSARLGQANYGYTF.

This clonotype was counted a few times. This chain joins TRBV27 and TRBJ2-2, with D possibly TRBD2 on 6 matching bases. The CDR3 covers 14 residues. V lost 9 bases and J 1 base, leaving 12 bases between the germline ends. Germline CDR1 reads MNHEY; CDR2 reads SMNVEV (reference sequence). The CDR3 bases are TGTGCCAGTACGGGACTCCTGAACACCGGGGAGCTGTTTTTT. It yields the protein CASTGLLNTGELFF.

Sample share makes this clonotype medium-sized. This chain links TRBV28 with TRBJ1-6; no firm D call. V was trimmed by 6 bases and J by 7 bases, leaving 13 bases between them. Germline V CDR1 and CDR2: MDHEN, SYDVKM. This CDR3 is 14 amino acids long. CDR3 in amino acids: CASRQAPGNSPLHF. In DNA, the CDR3 is TGTGCCAGCAGGCAGGCCCCTGGGAATTCACCCCTCCACTTT. Combining the CDR3 with reference TRBV28 and TRBJ1-6 gives the whole variable domain DVKVTQSSRYLVKRTGEKVFLECVQDMDHENMFWYRQDPGLGLRLIYFSYDVKMKEKGDIPEGYSVSREKKERFSLILESASTNQTSMYLCASRQAPGNSPLHFGNGTRLTVT.

V is TRBV7-8 and J is TRBJ2-1, with D perhaps TRBD1 or TRBD2 (5 bases each). The CDR3 extends over 14 amino acids. V dropped 5 bases and J dropped 8 bases, with 16 bases sitting between them. CDR1 is SGHVS and CDR2 is FQNEAQ in the germline V gene. The CDR3 DNA sequence: TGTGCCAGCAGCCCGGGGACGAAAGGGGATGAGCAGTTCTTC. It is translated as CASSPGTKGDEQFF.

The chain links TRBV7-2 to TRBJ2-7; D not certain. In germline, CDR1 is SGHTA, CDR2 FQGNSA. Trimming pared 1 base from V and 2 bases from J, leaving 6 bases between. The CDR3 runs to 13 residues. Here the CDR3 reads CASSLVRAYEQYF. The CDR3 DNA sequence: TGTGCCAGCAGCTTAGTCAGAGCCTACGAGCAGTACTTC. The full variable domain, in which reference TRBV7-2 and TRBJ2-7 provide the parts outside the CDR3, is GAGVSQSPSNKVTEKGKDVELRCDPISGHTALYWYRQSLGQGLEFLIYFQGNSAPDKSGLPSDRFSAERTGGSVSTLTIQRTQQEDSAVYLCASSLVRAYEQYFGPGTRLTVT.

The rearrangement uses TRBV20-1 and TRBJ2-7, with 12 bases fitting TRBD1. Germline-derived CDR1 and CDR2 are DFQATT and SNEGSKA (reference sequence). The CDR3 runs to 15 residues. The junction had 10 bases not matched to a gene; V was cut back by 6 bases and J by 4 bases. The CDR3 sequence is CSASPGQGAAYEQYF. The CDR3 DNA is TGCAGTGCAAGCCCGGGACAGGGGGCCGCGTACGAGCAGTACTTC.

This clonotype occurred a few times. V usage is TRBV20-1 and J usage is TRBJ1-5, with D unclear. V lost 3 bases to trimming and J lost 7 bases, with 10 bases between them. The CDR3 totals 12 residues. CDR1 DFQATT and CDR2 SNEGSKA come from the germline V gene (reference sequence). CDR3 in DNA: TGCAGTGCTAGCGGGCTAGGACAGCCCCAGCATTTT. Protein sequence: CSASGLGQPQHF.

The chain carries TRBV27 and TRBJ2-5; D may match TRBD1 or TRBD2 (5 bases each). The V end was cut by 2 bases, the J end by 4 bases, with 14 bases between. This CDR3 is 15 amino acids long. The germline V gene encodes CDR1 MNHEY and CDR2 SMNVEV (reference sequence). CDR3 sequence: CASSLRPGTRETQYF. The DNA of the CDR3 is TGTGCCAGCAGTTTAAGGCCGGGGACGAGAGAGACCCAGTACTTC.

The chain recombines TRBV6-1 with TRBJ1-5, with D perhaps TRBD1 (6 bases). The V and J ends lost 4 bases and 2 bases respectively, with 15 bases between them. In germline, CDR1 is MNHNS, CDR2 SASEGT. The CDR3 contains 16 residues. CDR3 sequence: CASSATGADGNQPQHF. The CDR3 region has the DNA TGTGCCAGCAGTGCTACGGGGGCGGATGGCAATCAGCCCCAGCATTTT.

V usage is TRBV4-2 and J usage is TRBJ1-1; D unclear. From germline, CDR1 is LGHNA and CDR2 YNFKEQ. This CDR3 comprises 15 residues. V was shortened by 0 bases and J by 5 bases, with 13 bases between the two germline ends. The CDR3 sequence is CASSQEVRVGTEAFF. In nucleotides, the CDR3 is TGTGCCAGCAGCCAAGAGGTACGGGTTGGGACTGAAGCTTTCTTT.

The gene calls are TRBV18 and TRBJ1-6; D is ambiguous. The CDR3 is made up of 13 amino acids. V was shortened by 3 bases and J by 1 base, with 1 base between the two germline ends. The V gene's germline CDR1 is KGHSH and CDR2 LQKENI. The CDR3 loop is CASSPSYNSPLHF. In nucleotides, the CDR3 is TGTGCCAGCTCACCTTCCTATAATTCACCCCTCCACTTT.

The genes are TRBV7-2 and TRBJ2-1; D tentatively fits TRBD1 or TRBD2 (6 bases each). CDR1 SGHTA and CDR2 FQGNSA come from the germline V gene. This CDR3 is built from 15 residues. Trimming took 1 base from V and 8 from J, leaving 15 bases between them. The CDR3 is CASSLVGGLIDEQFF. The CDR3 DNA follows: TGTGCCAGCAGCTTAGTAGGGGGGCTGATCGATGAGCAGTTCTTC.

The J gene is TRBJ1-2, the V gene TRBV12-3 or TRBV12-4; 9 nucleotides line up with TRBD1. V shed 6 bases, J shed 1 base, and the junction held 12 bases outside the gene matches. This CDR3 is built from 17 residues. The CDR3 protein is CASRKGQGSPLNYGYTF. The CDR3 DNA follows: TGTGCCAGCAGGAAAGGACAGGGGAGTCCCCTTAACTATGGCTACACCTTC.